Following are 20 T cell receptor beta chains from one sample sequenced in a study of CD8 T cells in ankylosing spondylitis (TCRdb year 2017). The library relied on 5' RACE. These reads were obtained on an Illumina HiSeq 2500. In-frame beta chains were kept once TCRdb had trimmed the public reads at Q25 with fastp and called clones with MiXCR. Every CDR3 protein is listed once, alongside the most common genes and DNA of its rows. The sample yields about 160,000 distinct CDR3 sequences; approximately 9% were counted once. About 16% of the sample belongs to the ten largest clones. The source material was blood, either unsorted or a sorted T cell fraction (not recorded which). Receptor source: a female donor with ankylosing spondylitis or in good health (not recorded which).

This chain connects TRBV7-2 to TRBJ1-1; D is perhaps TRBD1 (6 bases). Germline CDR1 SGHTA, CDR2 FQGNSA. This CDR3 has 14 residues. V lost 2 bases, J lost 1 base, and 8 bases lay in between. CDR3 sequence: CASSLTGQNTEAFF. Here the CDR3 DNA reads TGTGCCAGCAGCTTAACAGGGCAGAACACTGAAGCTTTCTTT.

The chain employs TRBV13 and TRBJ1-1; tentatively, D is TRBD1 (5 bases). The V end was cut by 6 bases, the J end by 3 bases, with 20 bases between. The CDR3 spans 16 residues. CDR1 PRHDT and CDR2 FYEKMQ come from the germline V gene (reference sequence). The CDR3 spells CASSRDGGPAYTEAFF. As DNA, the CDR3 is TGTGCCAGCAGTCGGGACGGAGGCCCTGCGTACACTGAAGCTTTCTTT.

This clonotype came up many times. CDR3 coding DNA: TGTGCCAGCAGTTTAGGGGGGCGCAGCACAGATACGCAGTATTTT. Amino acid sequence: CASSLGGRSTDTQYF. V usage is TRBV12-3 or TRBV12-4 and J usage is TRBJ2-3; D is possibly TRBD1 (6 bases). This CDR3 has 15 residues. The ends were cut back, 1 base at V and 0 bases at J, with 8 bases in the middle.

The V gene is TRBV27, the J gene TRBJ1-1; D unresolved. The V gene lost 3 bases and the J gene lost 1 base, with 9 bases spanning the gap. The CDR3 has 14 residues. Germline values: CDR1 MNHEY, CDR2 SMNVEV (reference sequence). CDR3 sequence (DNA): TGTGCCAGCAGTTTTGTGGGATCGAACACTGAAGCTTTCTTT. It codes for CASSFVGSNTEAFF.

Ten or more counts support this clonotype. The chain joins TRBV9 to TRBJ2-7, with D perhaps TRBD1 (6 bases). The CDR3 length is 15 residues. Germline assignment: CDR1 SGDLS and CDR2 YYNGEE. The V end lost 0 bases, the J end lost 0 bases, and 10 bases lay between the germline ends. CDR3 bases: TGTGCCAGCAGCGTAGGCGGACAGATCTCCTACGAGCAGTACTTC. Residues: CASSVGGQISYEQYF.

V gene TRBV7-9 combines with J gene TRBJ2-2; 9 nucleotides agree with TRBD2. V dropped 2 bases and J dropped 6; count of bases not matched to a gene: 7. Germline V gene sequence: CDR1 SEHNR, CDR2 FQNEAQ (reference sequence). This CDR3 is 16 amino acids long. CDR3 residues: CASSLSLAGRAGELFF. CDR3 in DNA: TGTGCCAGCAGCTTATCGCTAGCGGGAAGGGCCGGGGAGCTGTTTTTT.

To note about this clonotype: A junction boundary mismatches the germline segment, possibly from a read error. The chain uses TRBV7-7 and TRBJ1-1; no clear D. Germline CDR1 SSHAT, CDR2 FNYEAQ (reference sequence). This CDR3 region has 13 residues. The CDR3 DNA sequence: TGTGCTAGCAGCCGGAGAATGGACACTGAAGCTTTCTTT. Residues: CASSRRMDTEAFF.

The rearrangement uses TRBV6-1 and TRBJ1-6, with 8 nucleotides matching TRBD1. The germline gives CDR1 MNHNS, CDR2 SASEGT. CDR3 length: 16 residues. Trimming at V came to 6 bases and at J to 11 bases, leaving 15 bases not matched to a gene. The CDR3, as DNA: TGTGCCAGCAGGAAACTTACAGGGGGGATTACCACACCCCTCCACTTT. Translation: CASRKLTGGITTPLHF.

This clonotype was observed a handful of times. This chain links TRBV27 with TRBJ1-1; 8 bases are a match to TRBD1. In germline, CDR1 is MNHEY, CDR2 SMNVEV (reference sequence). With 5 bases clipped from V and 0 bases from J, the junction kept 2 bases outside the gene matches. The CDR3 spans 14 residues. The CDR3 region is CASSGGQVNTEAFF. The CDR3 nucleotides read TGTGCCAGCAGTGGGGGACAGGTGAACACTGAAGCTTTCTTT.

The gene calls are TRBV7-9 and TRBJ2-7; weak D call: TRBD2 (5 bases). V lost 5 bases and J 4 bases, leaving 15 bases between the germline ends. The CDR3 is 14 amino acids. The germline CDR1 and CDR2 sequences are SEHNR and FQNEAQ (reference sequence). CDR3 DNA sequence: TGTGCCAGCAGCAATCCTCCCCGGGAATACGAGCAGTACTTC. Translating it yields CASSNPPREYEQYF.

This clonotype was picked up a small number of times. Written as DNA, the CDR3 is TGTGCCAGCAGCATCCGGGTGCGGGAGAGGGGGTCCTACGAGCAGTACTTC. Translating gives CASSIRVRERGSYEQYF. V and J are TRBV21-1 and TRBJ2-7; the D call TRBD2 from the table was never checked on the DNA. TRBV21-1 is a recognized pseudogene. CDR3 length: 17 amino acids.

In this sample, this clonotype turned up a few times. The chain combines TRBV7-8 with TRBJ2-1; TRBD2 aligns across 7 bases. The germline V gene encodes CDR1 SGHVS and CDR2 FQNEAQ. The length of the CDR3 is 13 residues. The trim removed 5 bases at V and 9 bases at J, leaving 7 bases unmatched. In DNA, the CDR3 is TGTGCCAGCAGCGCCTCTGGCGGGGGTGAGCAGTTCTTC. This gives the protein CASSASGGGEQFF. The complete variable domain, with remaining parts taken from reference TRBV7-8 and TRBJ2-1, reads GAGVSQSPRYKVAKRGQDVALRCDPISGHVSLFWYQQALGQGPEFLTYFQNEAQLDKSGLPSDRFFAERPEGSVSTLKIQRTQQEDSAVYLCASSASGGGEQFFGPGTRLTVL.

This clonotype was counted at least ten times. The chain uses TRBV20-1 and TRBJ2-7; TRBD1 might be the D (6 bases). The CDR3 is made up of 13 amino acids. V dropped 4 bases and J dropped 2 bases, with 12 bases sitting between them. The germline CDR1 and CDR2 sequences are DFQATT and SNEGSKA (reference sequence). The CDR3 is CSAKTGLTYEQYF. The CDR3, as DNA: TGCAGTGCTAAGACAGGTCTGACCTACGAGCAGTACTTC.

V is TRBV10-3 and J is TRBJ2-7, with D tentatively TRBD1 (6 bases). V was pared by 4 bases and J by 3 bases, with 13 bases between. The length of the CDR3 is 14 residues. The germline V gene has CDR1 ENHRY and CDR2 SYGVKD. CDR3 region: CAISVAGADYEQYF. CDR3 DNA: TGTGCCATCAGTGTAGCAGGGGCGGACTACGAGCAGTACTTC.

This clonotype was counted ten times or more. The chain combines TRBV12-3 or TRBV12-4 with TRBJ1-2, with TRBD1 matching over 8 bases. The CDR3 totals 12 residues. The ends lost 6 bases at V and 7 bases at J; junction bases unmatched: 4. The CDR3 loop is CASSPGGVGYTF. CDR3 coding DNA: TGTGCCAGCAGCCCAGGGGGCGTTGGCTACACCTTC.

In its sample, this clonotype was seen a few times. This chain connects TRBV9 to TRBJ2-2, with D perhaps matching TRBD1 (6 bases). Germline CDR1 SGDLS, CDR2 YYNGEE. Trimming cost V 4 bases and J 5 bases, with 15 bases left between them. The CDR3 loop spans 15 amino acids. CDR3 in amino acids: CASSPTAGATGELFF. CDR3 in DNA: TGTGCCAGCAGCCCCACCGCAGGGGCAACCGGGGAGCTGTTTTTT.

As to this clonotype: The conserved phenylalanine or tryptophan normally closing the CDR3 is absent here, so this likely arose from a read error. The chain carries TRBV29-1 and TRBJ2-1, with 11 bases aligning to TRBD2. The CDR3 is 14 amino acids. With V trimmed by 5 bases and J by 7 bases, 7 bases remained unmatched. The germline V gene encodes CDR1 SQVTM and CDR2 ANQGSEA. As DNA, the CDR3 is TGCAGCGTTAATAGCGGGAGGGCCGGGAATGAGCAGTTCTCC. Residues: CSVNSGRAGNEQFS.

The genes are TRBV27 and TRBJ1-2, with TRBD1 matching over 8 bases. V dropped 2 bases and J dropped 6; count of bases not matched to a gene: 8. The CDR3 contains 15 residues. CDR1 is MNHEY and CDR2 is SMNVEV in the germline V gene (reference sequence). CDR3 sequence reads: CASSLHQGALNGYTF. DNA for the CDR3: TGTGCCAGCAGTTTACACCAGGGGGCCCTAAATGGCTACACCTTC.

This clonotype has ten or more counts. The V and J genes are TRBV6-5 and TRBJ2-5; 7 bases map to TRBD1. The CDR3 runs 15 residues. V was pared by 2 bases and J by 5 bases, with 8 bases of the junction left unmatched. Germline V gives CDR1 MNHEY, CDR2 SVGAGI. The CDR3 loop is CASSYADRVDETQYF. In nucleotides, the CDR3 is TGTGCCAGCAGTTACGCCGACAGGGTAGACGAGACCCAGTACTTC.

The chain carries TRBV12-3 or TRBV12-4 and TRBJ2-7; D possibly corresponds to TRBD1 (6 bases). The length of the CDR3 is 13 residues. V was cut by 5 bases and J by 5 bases, with 13 bases left in between. The CDR3 sequence: CASSVLTGNEQYF. CDR3 DNA sequence: TGTGCCAGCAGTGTCCTCACAGGGAACGAGCAGTACTTC.